This passage covers 14 T cell receptor beta chains from one sample sequenced in a study of regulatory T cells in long-lasting Graves disease. The TCR beta library used iRepertoire HTBI primers with Arm-PCR amplification of CDR3. One entry per CDR3 protein, called by TCRdb with MiXCR from the multiplex PCR reads. The sample yields roughly 360,000 distinct CDR3 sequences, roughly 12% seen once. The time point is: newly diagnosed GD, antithyroid drugs for less than 3 months. PBMC-extracted RNA yielded the TCR library. This sample also belongs to another study, concerning T cells in Graves' hyperthyroidism and ophthalmopathy.

Sequencing used peripheral blood mononuclear cells (PBMCs), obtained at new diagnosis, from a patient treated with antithyroid drugs. These receptors all stem from a woman aged 18-35 years with Graves disease.

There are many counts of this clonotype. V gene TRBV10-3 combines with J gene TRBJ1-5, with 8 bases matching TRBD1. This CDR3 contains 13 residues. Germline loops: CDR1 ENHRY, CDR2 SYGVKD. V shed 4 bases, J shed 5 bases, and the junction held 1 base outside the gene matches. CDR3 DNA sequence: TGTGCCATCAGTGCAGGGGGCCATCAGCCCCAGCATTTT. It codes for CAISAGGHQPQHF.

This clonotype was seen many times. This chain connects TRBV20-1 to TRBJ2-7, with no clear D. Germline loops: CDR1 DFQATT, CDR2 SNEGSKA (reference sequence). CDR3 length: 14 residues. V lost 0 bases to trimming and J lost 3 bases, with 12 bases between them. The CDR3 here is CSARDSRLLYEQYF. The CDR3 DNA follows: TGCAGTGCTAGAGATTCGAGACTCCTCTACGAGCAGTACTTC.

V and J are TRBV27 and TRBJ1-3; 9 nucleotides align to TRBD1. CDR3 length: 14 residues. Germline CDR1 MNHEY, CDR2 SMNVEV (reference sequence). Trimming cost V 5 bases and J 11 bases; bases outside gene matches: 10. In DNA, the CDR3 is TGTGCCAGCAGTCCGTACAGGGGGCGTTCCGCCATATATTTT. Its protein product is CASSPYRGRSAIYF.

The chain combines TRBV20-1 with TRBJ2-7; D gene uncertain. There are 15 residues in the CDR3. The germline V gene has CDR1 DFQATT and CDR2 SNEGSKA (reference sequence). The ends were cut back, 0 bases at V and 3 bases at J, with 15 bases in the middle. The CDR3 DNA is TGCAGTGCTAGAGATCCGGCAGCTCCCATCTACGAGCAGTACTTC. This sequence encodes CSARDPAAPIYEQYF.

Many counts were recorded for this clonotype. The chain employs TRBV6-1 and TRBJ2-1; 7 bases are shared with TRBD2. Germline V CDR1 and CDR2: MNHNS, SASEGT. CDR3 length equals 13 residues. V lost 7 bases and J lost 6; bases outside the gene matches: 6. The CDR3 protein is CASISAGINEQFF. In DNA form, the CDR3 reads TGTGCCAGCATCTCAGCGGGAATCAATGAGCAGTTCTTC.

There are a few counts of this clonotype. The rearrangement joins TRBV30 to TRBJ1-6; D is possibly TRBD1 (5 bases). Trimming took 3 bases from V and 7 from J, leaving 19 bases between them. CDR1 is GTSNPN, CDR2 SVGIG, per germline (reference sequence). This CDR3 comprises 16 residues. For the CDR3, the DNA is TGTGCCTGGAGCGAATGGCTTTGGGGCGCGAATTCACCCCTCCACTTT. Its translation is CAWSEWLWGANSPLHF.

This clonotype has ten or more counts. The chain has TRBV6-2 or TRBV6-3 and TRBJ2-3; 9 bases align to TRBD2. There are 18 residues in the CDR3. Germline trimming cut 2 bases from V and 5 bases from J; bases unmatched to any gene: 14. Germline CDR1 reads MNHEY; CDR2 reads SVGEGT. CDR3 loop: CASSYPPPGGGARDTQYF. CDR3 bases: TGTGCCAGCAGTTACCCCCCCCCGGGCGGGGGGGCCAGAGATACGCAGTATTTT.

This clonotype turned up a few times. The V call is TRBV27, the J call TRBJ2-1; D is possibly TRBD2 (5 bases). Germline V CDR1 and CDR2: MNHEY, SMNVEV (reference sequence). V lost 5 bases to trimming and J lost 6 bases, with 35 bases between them. The CDR3 spans 21 residues. CDR3 in DNA: TGTGCCAGCAGTCCGAGGACTCTGGGTTCGGATTCCTCGGGTCGCCCCAATGAGCAGTTCTTC. It codes for CASSPRTLGSDSSGRPNEQFF.

This clonotype has at least ten counts. The V call is TRBV28, the J call TRBJ1-1, with D maybe TRBD1 (6 bases). V was cut by 5 bases and J by 4 bases, with 17 bases left in between. CDR1 is MDHEN and CDR2 is SYDVKM in the germline V gene. The CDR3 consists of 15 residues. The CDR3 coding sequence is TGTGCCAGCAGTCTCGAGATACAGGGATCCACTGAAGCTTTCTTT. Protein sequence: CASSLEIQGSTEAFF.

This clonotype was seen many times. The chain is built from TRBV28 and TRBJ2-1, with no clear D. Germline V gene lookup returns CDR1 MDHEN and CDR2 SYDVKM. This CDR3 has 17 amino acids. Trimming cost V 6 bases and J 3 bases, with 21 bases left between them. The CDR3 bases are TGTGCCAGCAGCCCAACCTTGGACGCCGTATACTACAATGAGCAGTTCTTC. Translating gives CASSPTLDAVYYNEQFF.

This clonotype appeared many times. The V and J genes are TRBV2 and TRBJ2-1, with no clear D. The CDR3 loop spans 12 amino acids. The V end was cut by 6 bases, the J end by 4 bases, with 7 bases between. Germline values: CDR1 SNHLY, CDR2 FYNNEI. The CDR3, as DNA: TGTGCCAGCAGGATGGGATACAATGAGCAGTTCTTC. It is translated as CASRMGYNEQFF.

This clonotype was observed at least ten times. The chain carries TRBV4-3 and TRBJ2-2, with unresolved D. The CDR3 is made up of 17 amino acids. CDR1 and CDR2 from the germline V gene are LGHNA and YSLEER. Trimming left V 1 base short and J 4 bases short, with 16 bases between. The CDR3 here is CASSQAASGLATGELFF. CDR3 coding DNA: TGCGCCAGCAGCCAAGCCGCTTCGGGCCTGGCCACCGGGGAGCTGTTTTTT.

This clonotype was detected many times. The chain uses TRBV5-1 and TRBJ1-1; D might be TRBD1 (6 bases). Trimming removed 2 bases at V and 3 bases at J, with 20 bases between. The CDR3 is 17 amino acids. Germline loops: CDR1 SGHRS, CDR2 YFSETQ. The CDR3 sequence is CASSLSTGRRGDTEAFF. For the CDR3, the DNA is TGCGCCAGCAGCTTATCGACAGGTAGGAGAGGGGACACTGAAGCTTTCTTT.

About this clonotype: A read error may explain this, as a much larger clone is one base away. V gene TRBV4-3 combines with J gene TRBJ1-1, with D perhaps matching TRBD1 (5 bases). The CDR3 spans 13 residues. In germline, CDR1 is LGHNA, CDR2 YSLEER. CDR3 residues: CASGQHRGTEASF. The CDR3 DNA sequence: TGCGCCAGCGGACAACACCGGGGCACTGAAGCTTCCTTT.